This TCR beta chain was captured in a study of cytomegalovirus exposure and HLA in healthy donors. Study results and limitations: In vitro data verified three CMV-associated chains as specific for CMV antigens. Earlier analysis yielded a pattern in which most TCR beta V segments were productive about 90% or about 30% of the time. The study labeled fewer than 200 TCR beta chains cytomegalovirus-associated.

The ends were cut back, 5 bases at V and 0 bases at J, with 10 bases in the middle. The CDR3 is 15 residues long. Germline CDR1 is MDHEN and CDR2 is SYDVKM. The PCR employed 60 Vbeta primers together with 13 Jbeta primers. Method: immunoSEQ multiplex PCR; TCRdb's copy keeps in-frame clones and lacks some. The profile shows over 55,000 clones, more than 70% of them singletons. Concerning this clone itself: What it binds is not known.

This clonotype was sampled from a male donor in good health and CMV-seronegative. The V call is TRBV28, the J call TRBJ1-4; TRBD1 might be the D (5 bases). Material for sequencing was PBMCs. The CDR3 DNA is TGTGCCAGCAGTCGCAAGACAGCAACTAATGAAAAACTGTTTTTT. Translated, it gives CASSRKTATNEKLFF.